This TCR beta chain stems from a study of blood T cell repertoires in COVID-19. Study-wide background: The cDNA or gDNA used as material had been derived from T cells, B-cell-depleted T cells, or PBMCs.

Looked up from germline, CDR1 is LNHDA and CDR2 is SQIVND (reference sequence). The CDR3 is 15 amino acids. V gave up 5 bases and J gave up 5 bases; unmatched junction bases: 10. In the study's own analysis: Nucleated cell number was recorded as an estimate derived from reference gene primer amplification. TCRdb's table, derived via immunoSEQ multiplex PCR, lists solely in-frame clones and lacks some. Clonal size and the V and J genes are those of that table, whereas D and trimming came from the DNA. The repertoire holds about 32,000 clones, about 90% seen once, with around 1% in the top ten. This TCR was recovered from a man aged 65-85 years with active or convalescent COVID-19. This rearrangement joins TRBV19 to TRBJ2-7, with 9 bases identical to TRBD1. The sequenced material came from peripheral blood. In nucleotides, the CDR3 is TGTGCCAGTAGTTGGGGACAGGGAGGTCCTGACGAGCAGTACTTC. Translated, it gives CASSWGQGGPDEQYF.